Each of the 26 T cell receptor beta chains below was sequenced from the same sample in a study of T cell repertoires in aging, cancer and after chemotherapy. TCR beta rearrangements were amplified from peripheral blood genomic DNA. TRB rearrangements spanning V, D and J were amplified using mixed TRB-A/B primers. TCRdb fed the multiplex PCR reads into MiXCR, producing one record per CDR3 protein. The sample gives about 12,000 distinct CDR3 sequences, 30% to 40% of which show up once; about 9.5% is in the top ten. The sample was blood. The receptors derive from a human donor in good health. The donor label of this sample is uncertain.

This clonotype was seen a few times. The chain is built from TRBV6-5 and TRBJ1-2; 7 nucleotides match TRBD1. CDR1 and CDR2 from the germline V gene are MNHEY and SVGAGI. The CDR3 is 13 residues long. J lost 7 bases, V lost 6 bases, and 8 bases had no gene match. CDR3 region: CASRITGAPGYTF. The CDR3 DNA reads TGTGCCAGCAGGATAACAGGGGCCCCTGGCTACACCTTC.

There are a few counts of this clonotype. This sequence joins TRBV19 and TRBJ2-6; D is perhaps TRBD1 (5 bases). The CDR3 totals 17 residues. Germline values: CDR1 LNHDA, CDR2 SQIVND (reference sequence). Trimming pared 3 bases from V and 0 bases from J, leaving 12 bases between. The CDR3 DNA reads TGTGCCAGTAGTATCCAGGGTACCAGCTCTGGGGCCAACGTCCTGACTTTC. Protein product: CASSIQGTSSGANVLTF. Full variable domain (missing parts from reference TRBV19 and TRBJ2-6): DGGITQSPKYLFRKEGQNVTLSCEQNLNHDAMYWYRQDPGQGLRLIYYSQIVNDFQKGDIAEGYSVSREKKESFPLTVTSAQKNPTAFYLCASSIQGTSSGANVLTFGAGSRLTVL.

The J gene is TRBJ2-5, the V gene TRBV10-3, with 8 bases aligning to TRBD1. V lost 10 bases and J lost 4; bases outside the gene matches: 14. Germline V gene sequence: CDR1 ENHRY, CDR2 SYGVKD. This CDR3 is built from 15 residues. The CDR3 here is CATGENQGAGETQYF. In DNA, the CDR3 is TGTGCCACCGGGGAAAACCAGGGGGCCGGAGAGACCCAGTACTTC.

Remarks on this clonotype: It may be a read error: a sequence one base away is much more abundant. The V gene is TRBV12-3 or TRBV12-4, the J gene TRBJ2-2, with D hard to call. The CDR3 runs 12 residues. The V end lost 7 bases, the J end lost 5 bases, and 8 bases lay between the germline ends. The CDR3 region is CASTSVTGELFF. The CDR3 DNA is TGTGCCAGCACTTCCGTTACCGGGGAGCTGTTTTTT.

This clonotype was recorded a few times. This chain uses TRBV20-1 with TRBJ1-6, with D perhaps matching TRBD1 (5 bases). Germline loops: CDR1 DFQATT, CDR2 SNEGSKA (reference sequence). The CDR3 extends over 13 amino acids. V gave up 5 bases and J gave up 9 bases, with 14 bases separating them. As DNA, the CDR3 is TGCAGTGCTCCCACCATTACAGGTTCACCCCTCCACTTT. Amino acid sequence: CSAPTITGSPLHF.

By proportion, this clonotype is medium-sized. V is TRBV29-1 and J is TRBJ2-5, with D possibly called TRBD1 or TRBD2 (6 bases each). V lost 7 bases and J lost 1, with 13 bases in between. Per germline, CDR1 SQVTM and CDR2 ANQGSEA. The CDR3 runs 13 residues. CDR3 region: CSGRGTSQETQYF. The CDR3 DNA sequence: TGCAGCGGGAGGGGGACGTCCCAAGAGACCCAGTACTTC. The full variable domain, rest sourced from reference TRBV29-1 and TRBJ2-5, is SAVISQKPSRDICQRGTSLTIQCQVDSQVTMMFWYRQQPGQSLTLIATANQGSEATYESGFVIDKFPISRPNLTFSTLTVSNMSPEDSSIYLCSGRGTSQETQYFGPGTRLLVL.

This clonotype appeared a few times. This chain joins TRBV6-2 or TRBV6-3 and TRBJ2-7; 7 nucleotides agree with TRBD1. The V gene's germline CDR1 is MNHEY and CDR2 SVGEGT. There are 13 residues in the CDR3. J lost 4 bases, V lost 6 bases, and 6 bases had no gene match. The CDR3 sequence: CASRTGTEYEQYF. The CDR3 DNA is TGTGCCAGCAGAACCGGGACAGAATACGAGCAGTACTTC.

V usage is TRBV10-1 and J usage is TRBJ1-6; D is ambiguous. Trimming shortened V by 4 bases and J by 10 bases, and 11 bases separated the two germline ends. This CDR3 region has 13 residues. In germline, CDR1 is WNHNN, CDR2 SYGVQD (reference sequence). As DNA, the CDR3 is TGCGCCAGCAGTGCATCCGCGGGATCACCCCTCCACTTT. It is translated as CASSASAGSPLHF.

The genes are TRBV27 and TRBJ1-2; no firm D call. The CDR3 has 13 residues. Germline loops: CDR1 MNHEY, CDR2 SMNVEV (reference sequence). Trimming removed 2 bases from V and 6 bases from J, with 10 bases in between. The CDR3 loop is CASSLGSSDGYTF. The CDR3 DNA sequence: TGTGCCAGCAGTTTAGGATCCTCGGATGGCTACACCTTC.

Turning to this clonotype: A clone one base away is much larger, so this may be a read error. The rearrangement joins TRBV19 to TRBJ1-2; D may be TRBD1 (5 bases). Germline V gene data show CDR1 as LNHDA and CDR2 as SQIVND (reference sequence). There are 17 residues in the CDR3. The V end lost 7 bases, the J end lost 7 bases, and 28 bases lay between the germline ends. The CDR3 protein is CASTQWVREGHGVGYTF. CDR3 DNA sequence: TGTGCCAGTACGCAGTGGGTGAGGGAGGGGCATGGTGTTGGCTACACCTTC.

The V call is TRBV6-1, the J call TRBJ2-1; D is perhaps TRBD1 (5 bases). This CDR3 spans 15 amino acids. V lost 6 bases and J lost 5, with 17 bases in between. CDR1 and CDR2 (germline): MNHNS, SASEGT. The CDR3 DNA reads TGTGCCAGCAGCCTACAGGAAAGGGCCAACAATGAGCAGTTCTTC. Translated, it gives CASSLQERANNEQFF.

This clonotype has just a few counts. The chain has TRBV6-5 and TRBJ1-4; D call uncertain. CDR1 is MNHEY, CDR2 SVGAGI, per germline. V was shortened by 2 bases and J by 8 bases, with 18 bases between the two germline ends. The CDR3 contains 16 residues. CDR3 bases: TGTGCCAGCAGTTACGTACGAACAGCAAGTTGGGAAAAACTGTTTTTT. Its protein product is CASSYVRTASWEKLFF.

The chain uses TRBV6-1 and TRBJ2-1, with 9 bases that match TRBD2. Germline-derived CDR1 and CDR2 are MNHNS and SASEGT. V lost 1 base to trimming and J lost 3 bases; unmatched junction nucleotides: 4. CDR3 length equals 16 residues. The CDR3 coding sequence is TGTGCCAGCAGTGAAGAGCCAGCGGGGGGCTACAATGAGCAGTTCTTC. Encoded protein: CASSEEPAGGYNEQFF.

The sample holds a few counts of this clonotype. The chain employs TRBV12-3 or TRBV12-4 and TRBJ2-5, with 10 bases identical to TRBD1. V gave up 5 bases and J gave up 5 bases; unmatched junction bases: 5. The CDR3 loop spans 14 amino acids. The CDR3 region is CASSKRTGGETQYF. The CDR3 DNA follows: TGTGCCAGCAGTAAAAGGACAGGGGGTGAGACCCAGTACTTC.

Sample share makes this clonotype medium-sized (0.01 to 0.1%). CDR3 region: CASSLWGGEQFF. The CDR3 nucleotides read TGTGCCAGCAGCCTCTGGGGTGGAGAGCAGTTCTTC. This rearrangement joins TRBV6-2 or TRBV6-3 to TRBJ2-1; D unclear. The length of the CDR3 is 12 residues. The germline CDR1 and CDR2 sequences are MNHEY and SVGEGT. V shed 6 bases and J shed 10 bases, with 13 bases lying between them.

This clonotype has a handful of counts. The rearrangement links TRBV5-1 to TRBJ1-2, with D perhaps TRBD1 (6 bases). V was clipped by 4 bases and J by 4 bases, with 11 bases between them. The length of the CDR3 is 13 residues. The germline V gene has CDR1 SGHRS and CDR2 YFSETQ. This CDR3 is CASSMDSSYGYTF. The CDR3 DNA follows: TGCGCCAGCAGCATGGACAGTAGCTATGGCTACACCTTC.

V is TRBV10-3 and J is TRBJ2-5; D could derive from TRBD1 or TRBD2 (5 bases each). The CDR3 length is 13 residues. Trimming left V 6 bases short and J 0 bases short, with 8 bases between. Germline loops: CDR1 ENHRY, CDR2 SYGVKD. The CDR3, as DNA: TGTGCCATCAGCCCGGGACACCAAGAGACCCAGTACTTC. Its protein product is CAISPGHQETQYF.

This clonotype was counted only a few times. V is TRBV19 and J is TRBJ2-7; D not resolved. The CDR3 is 13 amino acids. V was shortened by 1 base and J by 2 bases, with 6 bases between the two germline ends. The V gene's germline CDR1 is LNHDA and CDR2 SQIVND (reference sequence). As DNA, the CDR3 is TGTGCCAGTAGTATAGTTGGAGCCTACGAGCAGTACTTC. Residues: CASSIVGAYEQYF.

The rearrangement uses TRBV5-6 and TRBJ2-2, with TRBD1 identical over 8 bases. Germline CDR1 SGHDT, CDR2 YYEEEE. CDR3 length equals 17 residues. The trim removed 1 base at V and 5 bases at J, leaving 10 bases unmatched. In DNA, the CDR3 is TGTGCCAGCAGCTTGAGCCCAGGGGGCGCGGGGACCGGGGAGCTGTTTTTT. It encodes CASSLSPGGAGTGELFF.

V and J are TRBV10-3 and TRBJ1-2, with 7 bases that match TRBD1. The CDR3 covers 13 residues. Germline assignment: CDR1 ENHRY and CDR2 SYGVKD. J lost 2 bases, V lost 7 bases, and 4 bases had no gene match. CDR3 nucleotides: TGTGCCATCACTCCGGACAGGAACTATGGCTACACCTTC. The encoded protein is CAITPDRNYGYTF.

The chain carries TRBV19 and TRBJ1-2, with D unclear. Germline V CDR1 and CDR2: LNHDA, SQIVND (reference sequence). The CDR3 contains 14 residues. V was clipped by 4 bases and J by 0 bases, with 9 bases between them. DNA of the CDR3: TGTGCCAGTAGTACCCAGCCCACTAACTATGGCTACACCTTC. Protein: CASSTQPTNYGYTF.

V and J are TRBV11-2 and TRBJ2-3; the match to TRBD1 covers 9 bases. CDR1 is SGHAT, CDR2 FQNNGV, per germline. There are 17 residues in the CDR3. V gave up 7 bases and J gave up 1 base; unmatched junction bases: 12. Here the CDR3 reads CASTQLGTGIRTDTQYF. The CDR3 nucleotides read TGTGCCAGCACCCAACTCGGGACAGGGATTCGCACAGATACGCAGTATTTT.

This chain's CDR3 is CASQLAGANYNEQFF. CDR3 sequence (DNA): TGTGCCAGCCAGTTAGCGGGGGCCAACTACAATGAGCAGTTCTTC. V usage is TRBV18 and J usage is TRBJ2-1, with 9 nucleotides matching TRBD2. The CDR3 is 15 amino acids. Germline trimming cut 8 bases from V and 3 bases from J; bases unmatched to any gene: 8. Looked up from germline, CDR1 is KGHSH and CDR2 is LQKENI. Together with reference TRBV18 and TRBJ2-1, the CDR3 gives the full variable domain: NAGVMQNPRHLVRRRGQEARLRCSPMKGHSHVYWYRQLPEEGLKFMVYLQKENIIDESGMPKERFSAEFPKEGPSILRIQQVVRGDSAAYFCASQLAGANYNEQFFGPGTRLTVL.

This clonotype is classed as medium-sized. The rearrangement links TRBV29-1 to TRBJ1-1; D possibly corresponds to TRBD1 (5 bases). CDR3 size: 14 residues. Between the trimmed V and J ends, which lost 6 bases and 0 bases, there was a span of 14 bases. From germline, CDR1 is SQVTM and CDR2 ANQGSEA. CDR3 nucleotides: TGCAGCGTCCTAATACAGGTCGTGAACACTGAAGCTTTCTTT. This encodes CSVLIQVVNTEAFF.

The rearrangement joins TRBV27 to TRBJ1-1; D is undetermined. The CDR3 covers 11 residues. The V and J ends lost 5 bases and 6 bases respectively, with 7 bases between them. In germline, CDR1 is MNHEY, CDR2 SMNVEV (reference sequence). CDR3 protein: CASSLGSEAFF. The CDR3 DNA reads as TGTGCCAGCAGTCTAGGATCTGAAGCTTTCTTT.

The chain is built from TRBV5-4 and TRBJ2-3, with TRBD1 as a possible D gene (6 bases). There are 15 residues in the CDR3. Trimming cost V 1 base and J 1 base, with 10 bases left between them. Germline values: CDR1 SGHNT, CDR2 YYREEE (reference sequence). This chain's CDR3 is CASSLKGEGTDTQYF. Written as DNA, the CDR3 is TGTGCCAGCAGCTTGAAGGGGGAAGGCACAGATACGCAGTATTTT.